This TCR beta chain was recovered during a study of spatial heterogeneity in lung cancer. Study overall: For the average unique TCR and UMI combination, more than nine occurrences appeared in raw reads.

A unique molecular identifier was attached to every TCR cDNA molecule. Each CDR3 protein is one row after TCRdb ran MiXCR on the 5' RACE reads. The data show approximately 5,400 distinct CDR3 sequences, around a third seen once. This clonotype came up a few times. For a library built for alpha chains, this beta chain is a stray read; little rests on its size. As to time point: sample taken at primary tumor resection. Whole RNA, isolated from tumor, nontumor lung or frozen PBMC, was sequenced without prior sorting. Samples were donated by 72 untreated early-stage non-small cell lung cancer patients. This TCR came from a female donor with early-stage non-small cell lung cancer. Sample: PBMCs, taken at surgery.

The CDR3 DNA reads as TGCAGCGTTGGGGACCCTAGCGGGCCCTACGAGCAGTACTTC. This gives the protein CSVGDPSGPYEQYF. V and J are TRBV29-1 and TRBJ2-7; 8 bases align to TRBD2. Germline-derived CDR1 and CDR2 are SQVTM and ANQGSEA. The CDR3 length is 14 residues. V was pared by 4 bases and J by 2 bases, with 7 bases of the junction left unmatched.